This TCR beta chain originates from a study of blood T cell repertoires in COVID-19 (dated by TCRdb to the early 2020s). Some background on the complete study: The collaborator samples originated in the United States, Italy and Spain and spanned the acute and convalescent phases of COVID-19. The material from the prospective study consisted of cDNA or gDNA derived from T cells, B-cell-depleted T cells, or PBMCs. Subjects who had been exposed to COVID-19, were actively infected with it, or had recovered from it provided the deeply sampled blood TCRbeta repertoires that made up the dataset. The repertoires were made available in a free public database intended to serve as a resource for research on the immune response to SARS-CoV-2. Samples were obtained from the ongoing ImmuneRACE study (first 160 participants) and from 1,200 or so subjects provided by 6 global collaborators. Sample metadata almost always included a de-identified subject ID, COVID-19 status, age in years and sex. Where HLA class I and class II types were available, the types were taken from metadata supplied by the sample provider, not from assay-based typing. General conclusions and limits of the study: How much clinical and demographic metadata was included differed by source and by participant, and the metadata was provided uncurated.

The immunoSEQ Assay, a bias-controlled multiplex PCR, was used to amplify TCRbeta CDR3 regions from genomic DNA. The paper's processing steps were these. The number of nucleated cells in each sample was estimated from the amplification of reference gene primers within the assay. To quantify the absolute abundance of each unique TCRbeta CDR3 rearrangement, sequence reads were collapsed and filtered. For each sample, productive Simpson clonality was calculated by taking the square root of Simpson's diversity index across productive rearrangements. Not all clones reach the TCRdb copy of this immuneACCESS table, which keeps in-frame sequences only. Checked studies attribute under half of the gap to unresolved V genes and leave the rest unexplained. D and trimming were read from the DNA, whereas the V and J calls and clone size are those reported in that table. The sample includes about 150,000 clones, with more than 85% observed a single time. The ten largest clonotypes hold around 3% of the sample.

CDR1 SEHNR and CDR2 FQNEAQ were looked up in the germline V gene (reference sequence). The CDR3 spans 12 residues, from the cysteine through the phenylalanine. Only the CDR3 region is kept as DNA, spanning 36 bases read in frame from base 1. V is shortened by 3 bases, J by 9 bases, and the region joining them spans 11 bases. Each collaborating institution followed its own protocols to collect whole blood in K2EDTA tubes. For TCRbeta analysis, collaborators shipped samples in one of three forms: frozen whole blood, isolated PBMCs, or DNA extracted from either of those sample types. In regard to this clone: There is no known antigen for this receptor. No quality values exist for individual bases; no much larger clone is one base distant.

The sequenced sample consisted of peripheral blood. The sequence joins TRBV7-9 to TRBJ1-1; 6 matching bases give a weak D call of TRBD1. The sequence came from a man aged 55-75 years with active or convalescent COVID-19. The DNA is as follows: TGTGCCAGCAGCTTCGCAGGGGATCAAGCTTTCTTT. It translates to CASSFAGDQAFF. Reference TRBV7-9 and TRBJ1-1 proteins supply the regions before and after the CDR3; the full variable domain is: DTGVSQNPRHKITKRGQNVTFRCDPISEHNRLYWYRQTLGQGPEFLTYFQNEAQLEKSRLLSDRFSAERPKGSFSTLEIQRTEQGDSAMYLCASSFAGDQAFFGQGTRLTVV.